This T cell receptor (beta chain) originates from a study of blood T cell repertoires in COVID-19. About the study: Sites in the United States, Italy and Spain provided acute and convalescent COVID-19 samples. Nucleic acid was either cDNA or gDNA, and it came from T cells, B-cell-depleted T cells, or PBMCs.

Methods used by the authors: Nucleated cell number was recorded as an estimate derived from reference gene primer amplification. Repertoires were generated with immunoSEQ multiplex PCR, while TCRdb's copy carries only in-frame clones and drops some. The D gene and trimming were derived from the DNA, and the V and J assignments and clone size from that table. Among more than 70,000 clones listed, about four fifths were seen once. CDR3 length equals 15 residues. The germline V gene encodes CDR1 SNHLY and CDR2 FYNNEI. The junction had 5 bases not matched to a gene; V was cut back by 0 bases and J by 8 bases.

The receptor's source is a human donor in a cohort sampled during active COVID-19. This sequence joins TRBV2 and TRBJ2-2, with 8 positions matching TRBD1. Material: peripheral blood. The CDR3 DNA follows: TGTGCCAGCAGTGAAGCGCCGACAGGGGTTGGGGAGCTGTTTTTT. It encodes CASSEAPTGVGELFF.